A selection of T cell receptor beta chains follows, all from one sample in a study of radiotherapy plus CTLA-4 blockade in lung cancer. Here immunoSEQ multiplex PCR was the method, and the copy in TCRdb shows in-frame clones only, minus some. The table lists 15,000 to 20,000 clones, roughly 82% of them singletons, with about 25% in the top ten. The source was peripheral blood, collected from a patient treated with radiotherapy plus ipilimumab. These receptors were collected from a human donor with non-small cell lung cancer whose response to radiotherapy plus ipilimumab could not be evaluated. The CDR3 runs from the conserved cysteine through the conserved F or W. A D gene is named only where the DNA matches it firmly. Clone size, where shown, is once, few, many, or a class for clones that have expanded.

d_call j_call v_call clone_size cdr3_nt cdr3_aa
TRBD1 TRBJ1-1 TRBV15 once TGTGCCACCAGCGGAACATATTTACAGGGGAAGAACACTGAAGCTTTCTTT CATSGTYLQGKNTEAFF
TRBD2 TRBJ2-1 TRBV5-1 NA TGCGCCAGCAGCCCGGGGACTAGCGGGAGGTCGGGTGAGCAGTTCTTC CASSPGTSGRSGEQFF
NA TRBJ2-7 TRBV4-3 few TGCGCCAGCAGCCAAGAAACTGGGGCCCCTTTCGAGCAGTACTTC CASSQETGAPFEQYF
NA TRBJ1-6 TRBV4-3 few TGCGCCAGCAGCCAAGACGAGGGTTACGGTTCACCCCTCCACTTT CASSQDEGYGSPLHF
TRBD1 TRBJ1-4 TRBV29-1 few TGCAGCGCGGGACAGAGGAATGAAAAACTGTTTTTT CSAGQRNEKLFF
NA TRBJ2-7 TRBV4-1 NA TGCGCCAGCAGCCAAGAGTCGGGCTACGAGCAGTACTTC CASSQESGYEQYF
NA TRBJ1-5 TRBV6-1 NA TGTGCCAGCAGTGAGAATGACAGGCCCCAGCATTTT CASSENDRPQHF
NA TRBJ2-7 TRBV2 once TGTGCCAGCAGTGAGGGGGGAGAGGGCTACGAGCAGTACTTC CASSEGGEGYEQYF
TRBD1 TRBJ2-1 TRBV6-5 NA TGTGCCAGCAGCCCCGGGACAGGGGGTGTGGATGAGCAGTTCTTC CASSPGTGGVDEQFF
TRBD2 TRBJ2-7 TRBV19 NA TGTGCCAGTAGTATCTCGACTAGCGGGATTGAGCAGTACTTC CASSISTSGIEQYF
TRBD2 TRBJ2-5 TRBV27 NA TGTGCCAGCAGTCTACCTCGGCTAGCGGGAGGTTTTAAGCAGTACTTC CASSLPRLAGGFKQYF
NA TRBJ2-7 TRBV18 NA TGTGCCAGCTCACCACCGAGTCGGAGACAGACCCATCACGAGCAGTACTTC CASSPPSRRQTHHEQYF
NA TRBJ2-3 TRBV6-1 NA TGTGCCAGCAGTGAATCCATGGGCCCCCTTAACACAGATACGCAGTATTTT CASSESMGPLNTDTQYF
NA TRBJ1-2 TRBV6-1 NA TGTGCCAGCAGTGAGATGGCAGGGGTGGGTGGCTACACCTTC CASSEMAGVGGYTF
TRBD1 TRBJ2-3 TRBV25-1 NA TGTGCCAGCAGTGAGGACAGGGGGACCACAGATACGCAGTATTTT CASSEDRGTTDTQYF
NA TRBJ1-5 TRBV19 NA TGTGCCAGTAGTATTGGGAGGGTTCAGCCCCAGCATTTT CASSIGRVQPQHF
NA TRBJ1-2 TRBV29-1 NA TGCAGCGTTGTTTCTTTTTCTGATGGCTACACCTTC CSVVSFSDGYTF
NA TRBJ1-2 TRBV19 NA TGTGCCAGTAGTATCCGGTGGGCAAATCGAAAGACCTATGGCTACACCTTC CASSIRWANRKTYGYTF
NA TRBJ1-2 TRBV6-1 NA TGTGCCAGCAGTGATTGGGGAGCCTATGGCTACACCTTC CASSDWGAYGYTF
NA TRBJ1-1 TRBV10-2 NA TGCGCCAGCAGGCTGCCAGGCAAGAACACTGAAGCTTTCTTT CASRLPGKNTEAFF
TRBD2 TRBJ2-1 TRBV2 NA TGTGCCAGCAGCGGGGGGCTCGCGCTAGCGGGAGTAGATGAGCAGTTCTTC CASSGGLALAGVDEQFF
TRBD2 TRBJ2-7 TRBV27 NA TGTGCCAGCAGTTCTCTGGGACTAGCGGGAGGGGGCTACGAGCAGTACTTC CASSSLGLAGGGYEQYF
TRBD1 TRBJ1-1 TRBV10-1 few TGCGCCAGCTCGGGACAGGGCACTGAAGCTTTCTTT CASSGQGTEAFF
NA TRBJ2-7 TRBV4-3 NA TGCGCCAGCAGCCAAGATACGTCAGGCAGTTACGAGCAGTACTTC CASSQDTSGSYEQYF
NA TRBJ2-7 TRBV4-1 NA TGCGCCAGCAGCCAAGACGGGGAACGGTCTCATGAGCAGTACTTC CASSQDGERSHEQYF
NA TRBJ2-3 TRBV29-1 NA TGCAGCGCCGAGGGGGACGGTACGCAGTATTTT CSAEGDGTQYF
NA TRBJ2-2 TRBV19 NA TGTGCCAGTAGTATAGGGACAGCGAACACCGGGGAGCTGTTTTTT CASSIGTANTGELFF
NA TRBJ1-2 TRBV6-6 NA TGTGCCAGCAGCCCCGCGGTGACTAACTATGGCTACACCTTC CASSPAVTNYGYTF
TRBD1 TRBJ2-5 TRBV10-1 few TGCGCCAGCAGTGGCCAGGGGGCAGCCCAAGAGACCCAGTACTTC CASSGQGAAQETQYF
TRBD1 TRBJ1-3 TRBV14 NA TGTGCCAGCAGCCAAGTAACTTCAGGGGGGTCTGGAAACACCATATATTTT CASSQVTSGGSGNTIYF
NA TRBJ2-1 TRBV4-3 NA TGCGCCAGCAGCCAAGGAGGAAACTCCTACAATGAGCAGTTCTTC CASSQGGNSYNEQFF
NA TRBJ2-7 TRBV7-3 NA TGTGCCAGCAGCCTGAGGGGTGCGGGGTACGAGCAGTACTTC CASSLRGAGYEQYF
NA TRBJ2-5 TRBV29-1 NA TGCAGCGTCAGTCTACAGGAGACCCAGTACTTC CSVSLQETQYF
NA TRBJ2-7 TRBV13 NA TGTGCCAGCAGCCGGAAACGGGACTCTTCCTACGAGCAGTACTTC CASSRKRDSSYEQYF
TRBD1 TRBJ2-2 TRBV5-1 NA TGCGCCAGCAGCTTGAGGACAGGGAACACCGGGGAGCTGTTTTTT CASSLRTGNTGELFF
NA TRBJ2-2 TRBV25-1 NA TGTGCCAGCAGTGACCCTTTAAACGGGGAGCTGTTTTTT CASSDPLNGELFF
TRBD1 TRBJ2-3 TRBV4-3 NA TGCGCCAGCAGCCAAGATACCCAGACAGGGGCGGTTGATACGCAGTATTTT CASSQDTQTGAVDTQYF
NA TRBJ1-1 TRBV5-1 NA TGCGCCAGCAGGTTTGATACTCTAAACACTGAAGCTTTCTTT CASRFDTLNTEAFF
NA TRBJ1-5 TRBV10-3 NA TGTGCCATCGGGGGGGCCCTTAATCAGCCCCAGCATTTT CAIGGALNQPQHF
TRBD2 TRBJ2-1 TRBV4-1 NA TGCGCCAGCAGCCAAGATGAAGCGGGGGGAGGAAATGAGCAGTTCTTC CASSQDEAGGGNEQFF
NA TRBJ1-5 TRBV6-6 NA TGTGCCTCATACGGGGGGGATCAGCCCCAGCATTTT CASYGGDQPQHF
NA TRBJ1-5 TRBV2 NA TGTGCCAGCAGTGGAGTCGGTAGCAATCAGCCCCAGCATTTT CASSGVGSNQPQHF
NA TRBJ2-5 TRBV11-2 NA TGTGCCAGCAGCTTAAGGGGCGATGGCGGGGCGTACTTC CASSLRGDGGAYF